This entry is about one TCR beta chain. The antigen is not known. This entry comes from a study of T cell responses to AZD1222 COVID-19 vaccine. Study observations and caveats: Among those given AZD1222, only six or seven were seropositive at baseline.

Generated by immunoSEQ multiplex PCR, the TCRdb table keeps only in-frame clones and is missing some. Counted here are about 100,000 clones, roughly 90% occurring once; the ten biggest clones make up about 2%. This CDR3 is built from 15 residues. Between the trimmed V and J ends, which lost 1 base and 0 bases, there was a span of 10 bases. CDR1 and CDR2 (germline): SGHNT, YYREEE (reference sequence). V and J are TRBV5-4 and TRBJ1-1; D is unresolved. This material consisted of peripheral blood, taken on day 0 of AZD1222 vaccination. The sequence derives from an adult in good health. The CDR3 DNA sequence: TGTGCCAGCAGCTTGTTTAGCACCTTGAACACTGAAGCTTTCTTT. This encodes CASSLFSTLNTEAFF.